Included here is one T cell receptor (beta chain) sequence, with context. A J-beta primer mix and a sample-barcoded 5' primer were used in a second PCR of about 7 to 12 cycles. TCRdb reprocessed the 5' RACE reads via MiXCR and lists one record per CDR3 protein. The table includes roughly 730,000 distinct CDR3 sequences, around 50% detected once. This sample was taken from a study of blood T cells in healthy people across ages. The CDR3 has 14 residues. Trimming cost V 1 base and J 8 bases, with 14 bases left between them. Germline V gene lookup returns CDR1 LGHDT and CDR2 YNNKEL (reference sequence). The TCR originated in a man in his forties or fifties in good health. Sequencing was carried out using blood. V is TRBV3-1 and J is TRBJ1-1, with D possibly being TRBD1 (6 bases). The CDR3 DNA follows: TGTGCCAGCAGCCAAGCTTCAGGGGTTAACGAAGCTTTCTTT. Its protein is CASSQASGVNEAFF.